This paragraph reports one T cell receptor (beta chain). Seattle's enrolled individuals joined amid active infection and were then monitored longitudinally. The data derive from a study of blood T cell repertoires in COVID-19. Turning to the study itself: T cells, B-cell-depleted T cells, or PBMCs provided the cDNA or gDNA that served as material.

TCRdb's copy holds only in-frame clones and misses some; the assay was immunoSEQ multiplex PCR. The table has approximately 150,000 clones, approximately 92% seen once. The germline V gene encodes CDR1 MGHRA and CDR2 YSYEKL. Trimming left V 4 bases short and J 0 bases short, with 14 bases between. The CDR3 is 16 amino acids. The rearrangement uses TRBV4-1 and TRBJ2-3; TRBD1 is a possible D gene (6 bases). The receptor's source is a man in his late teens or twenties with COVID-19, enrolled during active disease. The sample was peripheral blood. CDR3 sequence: CASSLTGPISTDTQYF. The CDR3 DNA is TGCGCCAGCAGCCTTACAGGGCCCATTAGCACAGATACGCAGTATTTT.